The 14 T cell receptor beta chains below all came from one sample that was sequenced in a study of blood T cell repertoires in COVID-19. Sequencing was performed with immunoSEQ multiplex PCR; in TCRdb, only in-frame clones are kept and a portion is missing. The sample holds approximately 130,000 clones, around 88% seen once. The sequencing sample was made of peripheral blood. These TCRs come from a woman between 45 and 60 years old who had recovered from COVID-19.

The V and J genes are TRBV5-4 and TRBJ2-5, with D possibly matching TRBD2 (6 bases). In germline, CDR1 is SGHNT, CDR2 YYREEE (reference sequence). This CDR3 spans 14 amino acids. V dropped 0 bases and J dropped 3 bases, with 9 bases sitting between them. The CDR3 protein is CASSLAPGEETQYF. CDR3 nucleotide sequence: TGTGCCAGCAGCTTGGCCCCGGGGGAAGAGACCCAGTACTTC. The entire variable domain, with the rest obtained from reference TRBV5-4 and TRBJ2-5, is as follows: ETGVTQSPTHLIKTRGQQVTLRCSSQSGHNTVSWYQQALGQGPQFIFQYYREEENGRGNFPPRFSGLQFPNYSSELNVNALELDDSALYLCASSLAPGEETQYFGPGTRLLVL.

The sample holds a few counts of this clone. J is TRBJ2-3 and V is TRBV27; D may be TRBD1 (7 bases). This CDR3 has 16 residues. CDR1 is MNHEY, CDR2 SMNVEV, per germline (reference sequence). Trimming pared 6 bases from V and 2 bases from J, leaving 18 bases between. CDR3 sequence reads: CASRRDRSAYTDTQYF. The CDR3 DNA reads as TGTGCCAGCAGGCGGGACAGATCTGCTTACACAGATACGCAGTATTTT.

The genes are TRBV29-1 and TRBJ1-1; D perhaps matches TRBD1 (5 bases). CDR1 is SQVTM, CDR2 ANQGSEA, per germline. V gave up 0 bases and J gave up 10 bases, with 18 bases separating them. This CDR3 is built from 14 residues. CDR3 nucleotide sequence: TGCAGCGTTGAAGACCCCCCGAGGGGAGGGTTAGCTTTCTTT. Translating it yields CSVEDPPRGGLAFF.

This rearrangement joins TRBV19 to TRBJ2-7; D gene uncertain. The V end was cut by 5 bases, the J end by 0 bases, with 5 bases between. The CDR3 is 12 residues long. Per germline, CDR1 LNHDA and CDR2 SQIVND (reference sequence). The CDR3 protein is CASSPNSYEQYF. The CDR3 DNA reads TGTGCCAGTAGTCCCAACTCCTACGAGCAGTACTTC.

V usage is TRBV5-4 and J usage is TRBJ2-7, with D maybe TRBD2 (6 bases). Looked up from germline, CDR1 is SGHNT and CDR2 is YYREEE (reference sequence). V lost 4 bases to trimming and J lost 4 bases, with 15 bases between them. The CDR3 contains 14 residues. CDR3 sequence reads: CASSMTSASYEQYF. The CDR3 DNA follows: TGTGCCAGCAGCATGACTAGTGCCTCGTACGAGCAGTACTTC.

This chain uses TRBV11-2 with TRBJ2-1; D is possibly TRBD1 (6 bases). Deletions cut 7 bases from V and 3 bases from J, with 13 bases between. This CDR3 spans 14 amino acids. In germline, CDR1 is SGHAT, CDR2 FQNNGV. Here the CDR3 DNA reads TGTGCCAGCACCCTTATCAGGGGCTACAATGAGCAGTTCTTC. Residues: CASTLIRGYNEQFF.

J is TRBJ2-3 and V is TRBV5-1; TRBD2 agrees at 9 bases. The J segment lost 4 bases and the V segment lost 1 base, leaving 7 bases of the junction unmatched. CDR1 and CDR2 from the germline V gene are SGHRS and YFSETQ. The CDR3 is made up of 16 amino acids. As DNA, the CDR3 is TGCGCCAGCAGCTTGAAGGCTAGCGGGAAAGCAGATACGCAGTATTTT. Translating gives CASSLKASGKADTQYF.

The chain recombines TRBV6-2 or TRBV6-3 with TRBJ2-7; 8 bases agree with TRBD2. The CDR3 contains 15 residues. Germline values: CDR1 MNHEY, CDR2 SVGEGT. The V gene end was trimmed by 2 bases and the J gene end by 6 bases; junction bases not matched to a gene: 9. The CDR3 region is CASSYTPGGAVEQYF. The CDR3 bases are TGTGCCAGCAGTTACACACCCGGGGGGGCCGTCGAGCAGTACTTC.

This rearrangement joins TRBV7-9 to TRBJ1-1; 7 nucleotides agree with TRBD1. Germline CDR1 and CDR2: SEHNR and FQNEAQ (reference sequence). Unmatched junction bases numbered 9, after V lost 3 bases and J lost 5 bases. The CDR3 extends over 15 amino acids. This chain's CDR3 is CASSFRGPTGTEAFF. The CDR3 nucleotides read TGTGCCAGCAGCTTTAGGGGGCCCACCGGAACTGAAGCTTTCTTT.

This chain connects TRBV6-2 or TRBV6-3 to TRBJ2-3; 10 bases map to TRBD2. V gave up 2 bases and J gave up 4 bases; unmatched junction bases: 9. Germline values: CDR1 MNHEY, CDR2 SVGEGT. This CDR3 has 17 amino acids. As DNA, the CDR3 is TGTGCCAGCAGTTACGGGGCGCAAGCGGGGGGGCCAGATACGCAGTATTTT. As protein: CASSYGAQAGGPDTQYF.

The rearrangement uses TRBV5-5 and TRBJ2-3; 13 nucleotides agree with TRBD2. The ends lost 6 bases at V and 7 bases at J; junction bases unmatched: 11. The germline V gene has CDR1 SGHKS and CDR2 YYEKEE (reference sequence). CDR3 length equals 16 residues. CDR3 amino acids: CASNSQAGLAGNTQYF. The CDR3 bases are TGTGCCAGCAACTCGCAAGCGGGACTAGCGGGGAATACGCAGTATTTT.

The chain couples TRBV3-1 (or the pseudogene TRBV3-2) to TRBJ2-2; D is uncertain. CDR3 length: 13 residues. Deletions cut 7 bases from V and 3 bases from J, with 9 bases between. The germline V gene has CDR1 LGHDT and CDR2 YNNKEL (reference sequence). CDR3 sequence: CASTEVYTGELFF. The CDR3 DNA reads as TGTGCCAGCACTGAGGTGTACACCGGGGAGCTGTTTTTT.

The chain joins TRBV3-1 (or the pseudogene TRBV3-2) to TRBJ2-5; D is possibly TRBD2 (6 bases). CDR3 size: 14 residues. CDR1 and CDR2 (germline): LGHDT, YNNKEL (reference sequence). With 4 bases removed from V and 2 bases from J, the gap between germline ends came to 11 bases. CDR3 loop: CASSLRGGQETQYF. Here the CDR3 DNA reads TGTGCCAGCAGCCTTCGGGGAGGACAAGAGACCCAGTACTTC.

The chain is built from TRBV24-1 and TRBJ2-5; no reliable D call. This CDR3 is 15 amino acids long. Trimming removed 4 bases at V and 1 base at J, with 12 bases between. Germline CDR1 reads KGHDR; CDR2 reads SFDVKD. CDR3 in amino acids: CATSDPTKAQETQYF. In DNA form, the CDR3 reads TGTGCCACCAGTGACCCGACAAAGGCCCAAGAGACCCAGTACTTC.